The T cell receptor (beta chain) described here comes from a study of blood T cell repertoires in COVID-19. Study-level background: T cells, B-cell-depleted T cells, or PBMCs provided the cDNA or gDNA that served as material.

Germline CDR1 is GTSNPN and CDR2 is SVGIG (reference sequence). This CDR3 has 13 residues. V was trimmed by 0 bases and J by 4 bases, leaving 8 bases between them. Libraries were prepared by immunoSEQ multiplex PCR; TCRdb keeps only in-frame clonotypes and omits some of them. The sample lists roughly 77,000 clones; 77% were seen once. Material: peripheral blood. The TCR was taken from a human donor in a cohort sampled during active COVID-19. The rearrangement uses TRBV30 and TRBJ2-3; a possible D gene is TRBD1 (6 bases). The CDR3 region has the DNA TGTGCCTGGAGTGTAGGGACATCAGATACGCAGTATTTT. Its protein product is CAWSVGTSDTQYF.